This TCR beta chain was captured in a study of T cell responses to AZD1222 COVID-19 vaccine. Study results and limitations: Just a handful of AZD1222 recipients tested seropositive at baseline. Donor demographics were predominantly white British with a female majority; clonal diversity may be underestimated. The study found vaccine-associated CD4 TCRs spanning spike, dominant at 160-218 and 743-854.

Trimming took 9 bases from V and 1 from J, leaving 13 bases between them. CDR3 length equals 14 residues. Germline V gene lookup returns CDR1 MDHEN and CDR2 SYDVKM. In this sample, this clone turned up a few times. The target antigen is unknown. The protocol was immunoSEQ multiplex PCR, while the TCRdb copy is restricted to in-frame clones and leaves out a portion. The sample lists roughly 48,000 clones; about nine tenths were seen once. The sample here was peripheral blood, taken 28 days after the second AZD1222 dose. The V call is TRBV28, the J call TRBJ1-3, with D tentatively TRBD1 (5 bases). The receptor was derived from an adult who received the AZD1222 COVID-19 vaccine. The CDR3 nucleotides are TGTGCCAGTTTCAACCGGGGGTCTGGAAACACCATATATTTT. This codes for CASFNRGSGNTIYF.